This passage covers 20 T cell receptor beta chains from one sample sequenced in a study of human T cells and chemical hapten exposure. TCRdb called the RACE reads again in MiXCR, with one record for every CDR3 protein. The repertoire holds 150,000 to 200,000 distinct CDR3 sequences, with just under 30% as singletons. Time point given: pre-sensitization, week 0. This sample's treatment: therapeutic diphenylcyclopropenone sensitization with weekly scalp DPC. The sequencing used whole blood, collected in connection with sensitization to the hapten diphenylcyclopropenone (DPC). The receptors stem from a young woman with alopecia areata. Some clones in this sample may be carry-over from other donors' samples.

V is TRBV2 and J is TRBJ2-7, with D uncertain. CDR3 length: 13 residues. V was cut by 4 bases and J by 0 bases, with 7 bases left in between. The germline V gene has CDR1 SNHLY and CDR2 FYNNEI. The CDR3 DNA follows: TGTGCCAGCAGTGGCGACGGCTCCTACGAGCAGTACTTC. Its translation is CASSGDGSYEQYF. The full variable domain, its missing parts supplied by reference TRBV2 and TRBJ2-7, is EPEVTQTPSHQVTQMGQEVILRCVPISNHLYFYWYRQILGQKVEFLVSFYNNEISEKSEIFDDQFSVERPDGSNFTLKIRSTKLEDSAMYFCASSGDGSYEQYFGPGTRLTVT.

This clonotype has more than one count but fewer than ten. The chain links TRBV10-1 to TRBJ1-1, with D unclear. The CDR3 is 13 residues long. Trimming cost V 0 bases and J 4 bases, with 6 bases left between them. Germline V CDR1 and CDR2: WNHNN, SYGVQD (reference sequence). The CDR3 is CASSESQVTEAFF. Written as DNA, the CDR3 is TGCGCCAGCAGTGAGTCGCAGGTCACTGAAGCTTTCTTT.

J is TRBJ1-5 and V is TRBV2; maybe TRBD1 (5 bases). V lost 6 bases and J lost 2, with 14 bases in between. The CDR3 spans 15 residues. Germline V gene data show CDR1 as SNHLY and CDR2 as FYNNEI. The CDR3 protein is CASRSGREGNQPQHF. The CDR3 bases are TGTGCCAGCAGGTCAGGGAGGGAGGGCAATCAGCCCCAGCATTTT.

This chain joins TRBV12-3 or TRBV12-4 and TRBJ1-3; no reliable D call. The CDR3 runs to 14 residues. V was clipped by 7 bases and J by 0 bases, with 10 bases between them. The CDR3 DNA is TGTGCCAGCATTGGACGCAGCTCTGGAAACACCATATATTTT. Amino acids: CASIGRSSGNTIYF.

This chain uses TRBV12-3 or TRBV12-4 with TRBJ2-5; TRBD2 matches at 11 bases. The CDR3 has 16 amino acids. Trimming at V came to 2 bases and at J to 0 bases, leaving 2 bases not matched to a gene. The CDR3 reads CASSLRTSGYQETQYF. In DNA form, the CDR3 reads TGTGCCAGCAGTTTAAGGACTAGCGGGTACCAAGAGACCCAGTACTTC.

This clonotype was detected only a few times. This chain's CDR3 is CASSLRLALGGELFF. DNA for the CDR3: TGTGCCAGCAGTTTAAGGCTAGCGTTGGGCGGGGAGCTGTTTTTT. The chain recombines TRBV28 with TRBJ2-2; perhaps TRBD2 as D (6 bases). CDR1 is MDHEN, CDR2 SYDVKM, per germline. The CDR3 is 15 amino acids. The V and J ends lost 2 bases and 7 bases respectively, with 14 bases between them.

In its sample, this clonotype was seen a few times. The J gene is TRBJ2-7, the V gene TRBV6-2 or TRBV6-3; TRBD1 aligns across 7 bases. The germline CDR1 and CDR2 sequences are MNHEY and SVGEGT. This CDR3 is built from 13 residues. Losses at the gene ends were 8 bases for V and 2 bases for J; bases not matched to a gene: 6. CDR3 sequence (DNA): TGTGCCAGCTGGGCCGGGACAGCCTACGAGCAGTACTTC. Amino acid sequence: CASWAGTAYEQYF.

This clonotype was observed a handful of times. The V and J genes are TRBV29-1 and TRBJ2-7; the match to TRBD1 covers 7 bases. Germline CDR1 is SQVTM and CDR2 is ANQGSEA. The CDR3 sequence is 13 residues long. V was clipped by 4 bases and J by 0 bases; unmatched bases: 3. The CDR3 DNA sequence: TGCAGCGTTGCGACAGGGTTCTCCTACGAGCAGTACTTC. Protein: CSVATGFSYEQYF.

This clonotype came up a few times. The chain joins TRBV4-1 to TRBJ2-7; D uncertain. Germline V CDR1 and CDR2: MGHRA, YSYEKL. There are 13 residues in the CDR3. Trimming left V 1 base short and J 7 bases short, with 11 bases between. DNA of the CDR3: TGCGCCAGCAGCCAAGCGGTCGCGGTGGAGCAGTACTTC. Translation: CASSQAVAVEQYF.

V is TRBV20-1 and J is TRBJ2-7; the D gene is possibly TRBD1 (5 bases). CDR3 length: 16 residues. Trimming pared 1 base from V and 3 bases from J, leaving 19 bases between. Germline CDR1 reads DFQATT; CDR2 reads SNEGSKA (reference sequence). CDR3 bases: TGCAGTGCTAGAGCCAGGGCTGGTGTCGGTTTCTACGAGCAGTACTTC. Its translation is CSARARAGVGFYEQYF.

The J gene is TRBJ1-1, the V gene TRBV28, with D perhaps TRBD1 (5 bases). Germline V gives CDR1 MDHEN, CDR2 SYDVKM. The V end lost 4 bases, the J end lost 6 bases, and 9 bases lay between the germline ends. The CDR3 consists of 12 residues. CDR3 loop: CASSSGSAEAFF. The CDR3 region has the DNA TGTGCCAGCAGTTCAGGGAGCGCTGAAGCTTTCTTT.

This clonotype has just a few counts. V gene TRBV28 combines with J gene TRBJ2-3; weak D call: TRBD1 (6 bases). The V and J ends lost 5 bases and 3 bases respectively, with 15 bases between them. This CDR3 contains 15 residues. In germline, CDR1 is MDHEN, CDR2 SYDVKM. CDR3: CASSQSSQGTDTQYF. The CDR3 coding sequence is TGTGCCAGCAGTCAGAGCAGCCAGGGGACAGATACGCAGTATTTT. Based on the CDR3 plus reference TRBV28 and TRBJ2-3, the full variable domain is DVKVTQSSRYLVKRTGEKVFLECVQDMDHENMFWYRQDPGLGLRLIYFSYDVKMKEKGDIPEGYSVSREKKERFSLILESASTNQTSMYLCASSQSSQGTDTQYFGPGTRLTVL.

The genes are TRBV30 and TRBJ1-1; no reliable D call. Germline V CDR1 and CDR2: GTSNPN, SVGIG (reference sequence). CDR3 length: 11 amino acids. Between the trimmed V and J ends, which lost 4 bases and 0 bases, there was a span of 3 bases. This CDR3 reads CAWNLNTEAFF. Written as DNA, the CDR3 is TGTGCCTGGAACCTGAACACTGAAGCTTTCTTT. Full variable domain (missing parts from reference TRBV30 and TRBJ1-1): SQTIHQWPATLVQPVGSPLSLECTVEGTSNPNLYWYRQAAGRGLQLLFYSVGIGQISSEVPQNLSASRPQDRQFILSSKKLLLSDSGFYLCAWNLNTEAFFGQGTRLTVV.

The J gene is TRBJ1-1, the V gene TRBV28, with no clear D. Per germline, CDR1 MDHEN and CDR2 SYDVKM. This CDR3 is 12 amino acids long. Trimming took off 2 bases at V and 4 bases at J, with 5 bases between the two ends. The CDR3 is CASSLTSTEAFF. In DNA, the CDR3 is TGTGCCAGCAGTTTAACGTCCACTGAAGCTTTCTTT. The full variable domain, with the rest looked up from reference TRBV28 and TRBJ1-1, is DVKVTQSSRYLVKRTGEKVFLECVQDMDHENMFWYRQDPGLGLRLIYFSYDVKMKEKGDIPEGYSVSREKKERFSLILESASTNQTSMYLCASSLTSTEAFFGQGTRLTVV.

This clonotype was detected only a few times. V is TRBV30 and J is TRBJ1-2, with 7 bases aligning to TRBD1. Germline V lookup: CDR1 GTSNPN, CDR2 SVGIG (reference sequence). Losses at the gene ends were 0 bases for V and 4 bases for J; bases not matched to a gene: 8. The CDR3 totals 15 residues. CDR3: CAWSVPRGQSYGYTF. CDR3 DNA sequence: TGTGCCTGGAGTGTACCGAGGGGGCAGAGCTATGGCTACACCTTC.

In its sample, this clonotype was seen many times. The V and J genes are TRBV7-8 and TRBJ2-3; D may be TRBD2 (6 bases). Trimming stripped 5 bases from V and 1 base from J, with 16 bases between. Germline V gives CDR1 SGHVS, CDR2 FQNEAQ. The CDR3 consists of 16 residues. The CDR3 DNA follows: TGTGCCAGCAGCGCTCCCGGACTAACCGGCACAGATACGCAGTATTTT. Protein: CASSAPGLTGTDTQYF.

This clonotype was recorded a few times. The chain employs TRBV28 and TRBJ1-1, with a weak D call TRBD1 (6 bases). Trimming shortened V by 8 bases and J by 3 bases, and 13 bases separated the two germline ends. CDR3 length: 13 amino acids. CDR1 and CDR2 (germline): MDHEN, SYDVKM. This CDR3 reads CASVGAGHTEAFF. The CDR3 DNA follows: TGTGCCAGCGTGGGGGCAGGCCACACTGAAGCTTTCTTT.

This clonotype was counted a few times. The V gene is TRBV28, the J gene TRBJ2-3, with D perhaps matching TRBD1 or TRBD2 (7 bases each). Trimming took off 6 bases at V and 4 bases at J, with 20 bases between the two ends. This CDR3 spans 16 amino acids. Germline V gene lookup returns CDR1 MDHEN and CDR2 SYDVKM. CDR3 amino acids: CASRDTRQGGADTQYF. As DNA, the CDR3 is TGTGCCAGCAGAGACACCCGACAGGGAGGGGCAGATACGCAGTATTTT.

This clonotype was recorded a few times. The chain joins TRBV9 to TRBJ1-1; the D is unclear. Per the germline V gene, CDR1 is SGDLS and CDR2 is YYNGEE. V was trimmed by 0 bases and J by 2 bases, leaving 11 bases between them. The CDR3 is made up of 15 amino acids. Here the CDR3 DNA reads TGTGCCAGCAGCGTAGAAGTAGGAATTAACACTGAAGCTTTCTTT. It is translated as CASSVEVGINTEAFF.

This clonotype occurred a few times. The chain has TRBV14 and TRBJ1-2, with D tentatively TRBD1 (5 bases). Looked up from germline, CDR1 is SGHDN and CDR2 is FVKESK. The CDR3 is 15 residues long. Trimming shortened V by 1 base and J by 4 bases, and 13 bases separated the two germline ends. The CDR3, as DNA: TGTGCCAGCAGCCAAGTGGTGGGGCCAGGCTATGGCTACACCTTC. This encodes CASSQVVGPGYGYTF.